Listed here are 18 T cell receptor beta chains from one sample, sequenced in a study of cytomegalovirus exposure and HLA in healthy donors. The protocol was immunoSEQ multiplex PCR, while the TCRdb copy is restricted to in-frame clones and leaves out a portion. The data contain 200,000 to 250,000 clones, 80% to 85% of them singletons. The sequencing input was PBMCs. All receptors derive from a woman aged 30 to 39 in good health and CMV-seropositive.

The chain has TRBV28 and TRBJ2-5, with a tentative D call TRBD2 (6 bases). The V end lost 2 bases, the J end lost 4 bases, and 11 bases lay between the germline ends. CDR3 length: 14 amino acids. Germline loops: CDR1 MDHEN, CDR2 SYDVKM. CDR3 in amino acids: CASSLAGMGETQYF. The CDR3 DNA sequence: TGTGCCAGCAGTTTAGCGGGGATGGGAGAGACCCAGTACTTC.

In its sample, this clone was seen a few times. The genes are TRBV6-5 and TRBJ2-7; a weak D match, TRBD1 (6 bases). This CDR3 has 15 residues. V lost 5 bases and J 0 bases, leaving 14 bases between the germline ends. Germline V gene lookup returns CDR1 MNHEY and CDR2 SVGAGI. CDR3 loop: CASSRGTGSSYEQYF. CDR3 DNA: TGTGCCAGCAGTAGGGGGACCGGCAGCTCCTACGAGCAGTACTTC.

Turning to this clone: Other DNA variants within this sample encode the same CDR3. The V call is TRBV30, the J call TRBJ2-7; D ambiguous. V was cut by 3 bases and J by 0 bases, with 3 bases left in between. CDR3 length: 11 residues. Germline CDR1 is GTSNPN and CDR2 is SVGIG (reference sequence). CDR3 sequence reads: CAWSSSYEQYF. As DNA, the CDR3 is TGTGCCTGGAGCAGCTCCTACGAGCAGTACTTC. Combining the CDR3 with reference TRBV30 and TRBJ2-7 gives the whole variable domain SQTIHQWPATLVQPVGSPLSLECTVEGTSNPNLYWYRQAAGRGLQLLFYSVGIGQISSEVPQNLSASRPQDRQFILSSKKLLLSDSGFYLCAWSSSYEQYFGPGTRLTVT.

The V and J genes are TRBV2 and TRBJ2-1; D possibly corresponds to TRBD2 (6 bases). Per germline, CDR1 SNHLY and CDR2 FYNNEI. V was cut by 7 bases and J by 6 bases, with 19 bases left in between. The CDR3 totals 15 residues. CDR3 sequence: CASTLSGGVGNEQFF. CDR3 DNA: TGTGCCAGCACCCTTTCCGGGGGAGTGGGCAATGAGCAGTTCTTC.

The chain combines TRBV5-8 with TRBJ1-1, with 9 bases identical to TRBD1. This CDR3 has 13 amino acids. Per germline, CDR1 SGHTS and CDR2 YDEGEE. With 3 bases clipped from V and 11 bases from J, the junction kept 8 bases outside the gene matches. CDR3 nucleotide sequence: TGTGCCAGCAGCTGGGGACAGGGTGATACCGCTTTCTTT. This gives the protein CASSWGQGDTAFF. Complete variable domain (other parts from reference TRBV5-8 and TRBJ1-1): EAGVTQSPTHLIKTRGQQATLRCSPISGHTSVYWYQQALGLGLQFLLWYDEGEERNRGNFPPRFSGRQFPNYSSELNVNALELEDSALYLCASSWGQGDTAFFGQGTRLTVV.

The chain employs TRBV7-6 and TRBJ2-1, with a weak D call TRBD2 (6 bases). The CDR3 runs 14 residues. Germline CDR1 and CDR2: SGHVS and FNYEAQ. Trimming pared 7 bases from V and 5 bases from J, leaving 15 bases between. The CDR3 loop is CASTPWGEDNEQFF. The CDR3 DNA follows: TGTGCCAGCACGCCTTGGGGGGAAGACAATGAGCAGTTCTTC.

The chain links TRBV28 to TRBJ1-2, with TRBD1 matching 9 bases. Germline CDR1 MDHEN, CDR2 SYDVKM. The V segment lost 6 bases and the J segment 1 base; nucleotides outside the gene matches: 6. The CDR3 covers 15 residues. Here the CDR3 DNA reads TGTGCCAGCAGATCCGGGACAGGGATTAACTATGGCTACACCTTC. Translated: CASRSGTGINYGYTF.

The chain recombines TRBV10-1 with TRBJ2-1, with D perhaps matching TRBD1 or TRBD2 (5 bases each). In germline, CDR1 is WNHNN, CDR2 SYGVQD (reference sequence). The CDR3 loop spans 14 amino acids. The ends were cut back, 5 bases at V and 12 bases at J, with 20 bases in the middle. The CDR3 protein is CASSPGRSPQRQFF. Written as DNA, the CDR3 is TGCGCCAGCAGTCCGGGACGGTCGCCCCAACGGCAGTTCTTC.

The chain links TRBV11-3 to TRBJ2-1, with 12 positions matching TRBD2. Germline CDR1 and CDR2: SGHNT and YENEEA. Trimming at V came to 2 bases and at J to 5 bases, leaving 1 base not matched to a gene. The CDR3 extends over 15 amino acids. The CDR3 loop reads CASSLTSGRNNEQFF. In DNA, the CDR3 is TGTGCCAGCAGCTTAACTAGCGGGAGGAACAATGAGCAGTTCTTC.

By sample fraction, this clone is medium-sized. Mismatch with germline at one junction end may stem from a read error. The CDR3 nucleotides are TGCAGCGTTCAACGGTCTAGCGGAGGGGAACTGTTTTTT. Translation: CSVQRSSGGELFF. V is TRBV29-1 and J is TRBJ2-2, with 7 bases aligning to TRBD2. This CDR3 has 13 amino acids. The V gene's germline CDR1 is SQVTM and CDR2 ANQGSEA.

This rearrangement joins TRBV5-6 to TRBJ1-2, with D maybe TRBD1 (5 bases). The CDR3 is 14 residues long. V was trimmed by 4 bases and J by 7 bases, leaving 17 bases between them. Germline V lookup: CDR1 SGHDT, CDR2 YYEEEE. The CDR3 DNA reads TGTGCCAGCAGCCGCGGGACCTGGGCCTTTGGCTACACCTTC. This sequence encodes CASSRGTWAFGYTF.

This chain connects TRBV2 to TRBJ2-1; 7 positions match TRBD1. Germline V gene data show CDR1 as SNHLY and CDR2 as FYNNEI. This CDR3 has 13 residues. Trimming took 3 bases from V and 9 from J; bases not matched to a gene: 5. Here the CDR3 DNA reads TGTGCCAGCAGTGACTACAGGGGTGGTGAGCAGTTCTTC. As protein: CASSDYRGGEQFF.

The chain employs TRBV28 and TRBJ2-3; 7 nucleotides align to TRBD1. This CDR3 region has 14 residues. CDR1 and CDR2 (germline): MDHEN, SYDVKM. V lost 6 bases, J lost 1 base, and 4 bases stayed unmatched. The CDR3 region is CASSTGTGTDTQYF. CDR3 nucleotides: TGTGCCAGCAGCACCGGGACAGGCACAGATACGCAGTATTTT.

The gene calls are TRBV6-5 and TRBJ2-5; 12 bases map to TRBD2. V lost 2 bases, J lost 4 bases, and 2 bases stayed unmatched. The germline gives CDR1 MNHEY, CDR2 SVGAGI. The CDR3 is 15 amino acids. CDR3: CASSYEGLAGETQYF. The CDR3 coding sequence is TGTGCCAGCAGTTACGAGGGACTAGCGGGAGAGACCCAGTACTTC.

CDR3 residues: CASSLEFRARGGYTF. The CDR3, as DNA: TGTGCCAGCAGCTTAGAATTTCGGGCAAGAGGTGGCTACACCTTC. The chain couples TRBV7-2 to TRBJ1-2; D is uncertain. CDR3 length: 15 amino acids. The V gene lost 1 base and the J gene lost 7 bases, with 16 bases spanning the gap. The germline V gene has CDR1 SGHTA and CDR2 FQGNSA.

The V call is TRBV6-5, the J call TRBJ1-2; the D gene is possibly TRBD1 (5 bases). This CDR3 is 12 amino acids long. CDR1 MNHEY and CDR2 SVGAGI come from the germline V gene. Trimming removed 8 bases from V and 8 bases from J, with 15 bases in between. The CDR3 region is CASGGVYGGYTF. The CDR3 nucleotides are TGTGCCAGCGGAGGGGTGTATGGAGGCTACACCTTC.

The chain links TRBV11-2 to TRBJ2-7; the D gene is possibly TRBD2 (7 bases). Trimming shortened V by 5 bases and J by 3 bases, and 14 bases separated the two germline ends. This CDR3 is 14 amino acids long. Germline assignment: CDR1 SGHAT and CDR2 FQNNGV. CDR3 sequence (DNA): TGTGCCAGCAGCCCTGTCGGGGGGCTCTACGAGCAGTACTTC. Protein product: CASSPVGGLYEQYF.

The rearrangement links TRBV7-2 to TRBJ2-5; the match to TRBD1 covers 7 bases. The V gene end was trimmed by 5 bases and the J gene end by 1 base; junction bases not matched to a gene: 4. This CDR3 has 14 amino acids. The germline V gene encodes CDR1 SGHTA and CDR2 FQGNSA. The CDR3 region has the DNA TGTGCCAGCAGCCCGGGGACAGTCCAAGAGACCCAGTACTTC. This gives the protein CASSPGTVQETQYF.